Following are 5 T cell receptor beta chains from one sample sequenced in a study of OX40 agonist ivuxolimab in advanced cancers. Assay used: immunoSEQ multiplex PCR; TCRdb lists only in-frame clones, some missing. The data contain more than 85,000 clones, around 90% of them seen just once; the ten biggest clones take up roughly 1.5%. The sample here was CD4+ or CD8+ T cells sorted from blood, taken in a trial of the OX40 agonist ivuxolimab. The receptors were gathered from an adult with an advanced solid tumor such as melanoma, head and neck, liver or kidney cancer.

The gene calls are TRBV18 and TRBJ2-3; 9 positions agree with TRBD2. CDR3 length equals 15 residues. J gave up 4 bases and V 5 bases, and 7 bases lay outside the gene matches. From germline, CDR1 is KGHSH and CDR2 LQKENI. The CDR3 protein is CASSTLAGAADTQYF. CDR3 DNA: TGTGCCAGCTCAACTTTAGCGGGAGCGGCAGATACGCAGTATTTT.

The chain is built from TRBV14 and TRBJ2-7; TRBD2 is a possible D gene (7 bases). The CDR3 consists of 17 residues. The V end was cut by 1 base, the J end by 6 bases, with 22 bases between. Germline lookup yields CDR1 SGHDN and CDR2 FVKESK. DNA for the CDR3: TGTGCCAGCAGCCAAGGTTGGGGGGGCGCGATGGGGATCGAGCAGTACTTC. Protein sequence: CASSQGWGGAMGIEQYF.

This chain uses TRBV7-9 with TRBJ2-3; D is possibly TRBD1 (6 bases). Germline CDR1 and CDR2: SEHNR and FQNEAQ (reference sequence). The CDR3 is made up of 14 amino acids. V lost 1 base and J lost 2, with 7 bases in between. The CDR3 loop is CASSLEGDTDTQYF. The CDR3 nucleotides are TGTGCCAGCAGCTTAGAGGGGGACACAGATACGCAGTATTTT.

The V and J genes are TRBV9 and TRBJ1-3; the match to TRBD1 covers 8 bases. This CDR3 is 16 amino acids long. V trimming: 0 bases; J trimming: 6 bases; junction bases outside the gene matches: 8. Germline V lookup: CDR1 SGDLS, CDR2 YYNGEE. This CDR3 is CASSVGPGRGQNTIYF. CDR3 coding DNA: TGTGCCAGCAGCGTAGGGCCGGGCAGGGGGCAAAACACCATATATTTT.

The chain uses TRBV2 and TRBJ2-1; either TRBD1 or TRBD2 may supply D (5 bases each). The V end lost 6 bases, the J end lost 12 bases, and 21 bases lay between the germline ends. The CDR3 length is 14 residues. Germline CDR1 SNHLY, CDR2 FYNNEI. For the CDR3, the DNA is TGTGCCAGCAGCCGTTTGCTTGGGGGTCAGGGGCAGTTCTTC. Protein sequence: CASSRLLGGQGQFF. Combining the CDR3 with reference TRBV2 and TRBJ2-1 gives the whole variable domain EPEVTQTPSHQVTQMGQEVILRCVPISNHLYFYWYRQILGQKVEFLVSFYNNEISEKSEIFDDQFSVERPDGSNFTLKIRSTKLEDSAMYFCASSRLLGGQGQFFGPGTRLTVL.